This T cell receptor beta chain is drawn from a study of T cells in Graves' hyperthyroidism and ophthalmopathy. V gave up 5 bases and J gave up 4 bases; unmatched junction bases: 7. Germline CDR1 SNHLY, CDR2 FYNNEI. The CDR3 has 14 amino acids. This clonotype was counted at least ten times. RNA transcripts were the template for amplifying TCR beta CDR3 regions. Primed by the HTBI set, a first-round RT-PCR was run on the TCR CDR3. One entry per CDR3 protein results from TCRdb running MiXCR on the multiplex PCR reads. The profile shows around 600,000 distinct CDR3 sequences, 15% to 19% of them singletons.

The sequenced sample was blood. V usage is TRBV2 and J usage is TRBJ1-1, with 7 bases identical to TRBD1. The origin of this receptor is a woman aged 30 to 39 with Graves' hyperthyroidism. CDR3 sequence: CASSQQGTSTEAFF. Here the CDR3 DNA reads TGTGCCAGCAGTCAACAGGGGACGTCCACTGAAGCTTTCTTT.